This TCR beta chain was obtained from a study of shared clonotypes between healthy human individuals. This clone was detected a few times. Antigen unknown. Germline V gene sequence: CDR1 SGHVS, CDR2 FQNEAQ. The germline V and J ends were trimmed by 5 bases and 0 bases, with 17 bases remaining between them. CDR3 size: 17 residues. Broader study findings: Even with large depth, rarefaction showed that sorted-subset sequencing was incomplete. Tissue TCR repertoires likely differ from these blood-only repertoires.

The authors distributed each subset's genomic DNA evenly over several immunoSEQ plates. Sequencing was performed with immunoSEQ multiplex PCR; in TCRdb, only in-frame clones are kept and a portion is missing. The sample shows more than 900,000 clones, approximately 78% of them seen only once. The receptor was isolated from a man aged 18 to 30 in good health. Some clones in this sample may be carry-over from other donors' samples. Sequencing was done on a sample of memory CD4+ T cells from PBMCs. Stated subset: CD45RA-negative fraction. V and J are TRBV7-8 and TRBJ1-3; unclear D gene. CDR3 coding DNA: TGTGCCAGCAGCCCGACTGTCGTGTACCGCTCTGGAAACACCATATATTTT. Its translation is CASSPTVVYRSGNTIYF.